The 6 T cell receptor beta chains reported below all come from one sample, sequenced in a study of shared clonotypes between healthy human individuals. Assay used: immunoSEQ multiplex PCR; TCRdb lists only in-frame clones, some missing. The sample has about 2 million clones; 85% to 95% are singletons. Sequencing was done on a sample of naive CD4+ T cells sorted from blood. Subset noted: CD45RA+ positively selected. The receptor set was obtained from a man younger than 35 in good health.

The genes are TRBV5-4 and TRBJ2-3, with 7 nucleotides matching TRBD2. Germline CDR1 and CDR2: SGHNT and YYREEE (reference sequence). This CDR3 spans 16 amino acids. V lost 4 bases to trimming and J lost 0 bases; unmatched junction nucleotides: 8. The CDR3 loop reads CASSAPGLLSTDTQYF. CDR3 sequence (DNA): TGTGCCAGCAGCGCACCGGGACTACTTAGCACAGATACGCAGTATTTT.

The V gene is TRBV12-5, the J gene TRBJ2-1; D may correspond to TRBD1 or TRBD2 (6 bases each). Trimming cost V 6 bases and J 8 bases, with 20 bases left between them. The CDR3 sequence is 15 residues long. Germline CDR1 reads LGHNT; CDR2 reads FRNRAP. CDR3 loop: CASGSRGVLSDEQFF. DNA for the CDR3: TGTGCTAGTGGCTCGAGGGGGGTTTTGTCGGATGAGCAGTTCTTC.

The chain is built from TRBV20-1 and TRBJ1-1; D is undetermined. This CDR3 is 11 amino acids long. Germline V lookup: CDR1 DFQATT, CDR2 SNEGSKA (reference sequence). Trimming removed 8 bases from V and 1 base from J, with 8 bases in between. As DNA, the CDR3 is TGCAGTTTGAGGCCGAACACTGAAGCTTTCTTT. This codes for CSLRPNTEAFF.

The chain joins TRBV5-4 to TRBJ2-1; D is possibly TRBD2 (5 bases). V lost 2 bases, J lost 1 base, and 10 bases lay in between. This CDR3 is 15 amino acids long. The germline gives CDR1 SGHNT, CDR2 YYREEE (reference sequence). The CDR3 DNA reads TGTGCCAGCAGCTTAAAGGACTTATCCTACAATGAGCAGTTCTTC. Its translation: CASSLKDLSYNEQFF.

The chain uses TRBV30 and TRBJ2-7; perhaps D is TRBD1 or TRBD2 (5 bases each). Per germline, CDR1 GTSNPN and CDR2 SVGIG (reference sequence). This CDR3 is 10 amino acids long. V lost 7 bases to trimming and J lost 4 bases, with 8 bases between them. The CDR3 spells CALGEYEQYF. The CDR3 DNA reads as TGTGCCTTAGGGGAGTACGAGCAGTACTTC.

The chain is built from TRBV18 and TRBJ1-1; 11 bases are shared with TRBD1. CDR3 length: 15 residues. V dropped 5 bases and J dropped 5; count of bases not matched to a gene: 7. Germline CDR1 KGHSH, CDR2 LQKENI. The CDR3 DNA reads as TGTGCCAGCTCAGTCCGGACAGGGGGCGAGACTGAAGCTTTCTTT. It specifies CASSVRTGGETEAFF.